This passage covers 10 T cell receptor beta chains from one sample sequenced in a study of memory CD4+ T cells and cytomegalovirus serostatus. Assay: immunoSEQ multiplex PCR; the TCRdb copy retains only in-frame clones and omits some. The data hold some 48,000 clones, with about 77% observed a single time. Single viable CD3+CD4+CD8-CD45RO+ cells were sorted as the memory CD4+ T cells. Sequences were obtained from memory CD4+ T cells from blood. The receptors were sampled from an adult in good health and CMV-seronegative.

The CDR3 DNA follows: TGTGCCAGCAGACCCCCTCAATCCTACAATGAGCAGTTCTTC. Protein product: CASRPPQSYNEQFF. The chain carries TRBV28 and TRBJ2-1, with D unresolved. CDR1 is MDHEN and CDR2 is SYDVKM in the germline V gene. This CDR3 is 14 amino acids long. V lost 6 bases and J lost 1, with 10 bases in between.

The J gene is TRBJ1-2, the V gene TRBV25-1; D ambiguous. From germline, CDR1 is MGHDK and CDR2 SYGVNS. Trimming took 3 bases from V and 2 from J, leaving 13 bases between them. This CDR3 region has 15 residues. CDR3 region: CASSDPKDGNYGYTF. Written as DNA, the CDR3 is TGTGCCAGCAGTGATCCCAAGGACGGGAACTATGGCTACACCTTC.

V usage is TRBV7-2 and J usage is TRBJ1-2; tentative D call: TRBD1 (6 bases). Germline values: CDR1 SGHTA, CDR2 FQGNSA. Trimming left V 7 bases short and J 7 bases short, with 19 bases between. This CDR3 contains 14 residues. CDR3 protein: CASTSQGFLGGYTF. CDR3 nucleotides: TGTGCCAGCACTTCCCAGGGGTTCTTGGGTGGCTACACCTTC.

This clone occurred a few times. V gene TRBV18 combines with J gene TRBJ1-1; tentatively, D is TRBD1 (6 bases). This CDR3 spans 15 amino acids. Germline CDR1 KGHSH, CDR2 LQKENI. Deletions cut 2 bases from V and 4 bases from J, with 14 bases between. CDR3 sequence: CASSPTGLVGTEAFF. CDR3 bases: TGTGCCAGCTCACCAACAGGGCTCGTGGGCACTGAAGCTTTCTTT.

The chain couples TRBV6-1 to TRBJ1-5; tentatively, D is TRBD1 (5 bases). Germline CDR1 and CDR2: MNHNS and SASEGT. This CDR3 has 15 amino acids. The V end lost 6 bases, the J end lost 5 bases, and 17 bases lay between the germline ends. CDR3 amino acids: CASRQAGSKDQPQHF. Here the CDR3 DNA reads TGTGCCAGCAGGCAGGCAGGGAGCAAGGATCAGCCCCAGCATTTT.

This CDR3 is CASSPVLVNGREQFF. CDR3 sequence (DNA): TGTGCCAGCTCACCAGTCCTTGTTAATGGACGGGAGCAGTTCTTC. The V call is TRBV18, the J call TRBJ2-1; D uncertain. Trimming cost V 2 bases and J 10 bases, with 18 bases left between them. The length of the CDR3 is 15 residues. CDR1 and CDR2 (germline): KGHSH, LQKENI.

The V and J genes are TRBV11-2 and TRBJ1-2; D may be TRBD1 (5 bases). This CDR3 comprises 11 residues. Germline loops: CDR1 SGHAT, CDR2 FQNNGV. This CDR3 is CAGGVPKGYTF. CDR3 DNA sequence: TGTGCTGGAGGGGTCCCGAAGGGCTACACCTTC.

The chain recombines TRBV11-2 with TRBJ2-5, with a possible D match to TRBD2 (6 bases). The CDR3 has 15 amino acids. Trimming pared 5 bases from V and 5 bases from J, leaving 18 bases between. Germline V gives CDR1 SGHAT, CDR2 FQNNGV. The CDR3 region is CASSALPGSEETQYF. The CDR3 DNA is TGTGCCAGCAGCGCCCTGCCCGGGAGCGAGGAGACCCAGTACTTC.

This clone is medium-sized within its sample. The genes are TRBV9 and TRBJ1-3, with 11 bases identical to TRBD1. Germline values: CDR1 SGDLS, CDR2 YYNGEE. The CDR3 is made up of 18 amino acids. The V and J ends lost 4 bases and 3 bases, in that order; junction bases with no gene match: 12. CDR3 in DNA: TGTGCCAGCAGCCCCAGTCCCGGGACAGGGGGAAGTGGAAACACCATATATTTT. It specifies CASSPSPGTGGSGNTIYF.

In this sample, this clone turned up once. The chain joins TRBV14 to TRBJ2-1, with TRBD1 matching over 10 bases. This CDR3 is built from 15 residues. After removal of 7 bases from V and 4 bases from J, the junction contained 7 bases not matched to a gene. CDR1 SGHDN and CDR2 FVKESK come from the germline V gene. CDR3 sequence reads: CASKPGQGGYNEQFF. The CDR3 coding sequence is TGTGCCAGCAAGCCCGGACAGGGGGGGTACAATGAGCAGTTCTTC.